What follows are 28 T cell receptor beta chains derived from one specimen sequenced in a study of cytomegalovirus exposure and HLA in healthy donors. Use of 60 Vbeta and 13 Jbeta primers characterized the PCR. The repertoire was sequenced with immunoSEQ multiplex PCR; TCRdb's copy has only in-frame clones and lacks some. Altogether some 210,000 clones are present, roughly 80% being singletons, with the ten largest covering 2.1%. The source material was PBMCs. These TCRs come from a woman in her twenties or thirties in good health and CMV-seropositive.

This clone has just a few counts. In DNA, the CDR3 is TGTGCCAGCACCCTACATGGTGCATACCGGGGCACAGATACGCAGTATTTT. It yields the protein CASTLHGAYRGTDTQYF. The chain has TRBV5-8 and TRBJ2-3, with D unclear. Germline V lookup: CDR1 SGHTS, CDR2 YDEGEE. Trimming removed 6 bases at V and 1 base at J, with 21 bases between. The CDR3 spans 17 residues.

This chain joins TRBV28 and TRBJ2-1, with TRBD2 matching 7 bases. V gave up 5 bases and J gave up 10 bases; unmatched junction bases: 14. This CDR3 region has 15 residues. The germline gives CDR1 MDHEN, CDR2 SYDVKM. The CDR3 here is CASSPPRAGVREQFF. CDR3 nucleotides: TGTGCCAGCAGTCCCCCTCGGGCGGGAGTCAGGGAGCAGTTCTTC.

The chain has TRBV5-1 and TRBJ2-3, with 7 bases aligning to TRBD2. V was clipped by 6 bases and J by 3 bases; unmatched bases: 7. Germline V gene data show CDR1 as SGHRS and CDR2 as YFSETQ. The CDR3 is made up of 14 amino acids. In nucleotides, the CDR3 is TGCGCCAGCACTCAACGGGGGGAGACAGATACGCAGTATTTT. Protein sequence: CASTQRGETDTQYF.

The chain carries TRBV30 and TRBJ2-5; 7 nucleotides match TRBD1. With 5 bases clipped from V and 5 bases from J, the junction kept 5 bases outside the gene matches. Germline values: CDR1 GTSNPN, CDR2 SVGIG (reference sequence). The CDR3 contains 12 residues. The CDR3 DNA reads TGTGCCTGGGAGGGGGCAGTTGAGACCCAGTACTTC. Translated, it gives CAWEGAVETQYF.

The chain uses TRBV14 and TRBJ2-5; maybe TRBD2 (6 bases). Germline V gives CDR1 SGHDN, CDR2 FVKESK. The CDR3 is made up of 20 amino acids. The V and J ends lost 0 bases and 1 base respectively, with 24 bases between them. For the CDR3, the DNA is TGTGCCAGCAGCCAAGAAGGATCGGGGAGGCCCCTGGGGGGCCAAGAGACCCAGTACTTC. This encodes CASSQEGSGRPLGGQETQYF.

The V and J genes are TRBV19 and TRBJ2-1; D uncertain. Trimming removed 5 bases at V and 10 bases at J, with 9 bases between. CDR1 is LNHDA and CDR2 is SQIVND in the germline V gene (reference sequence). CDR3 length: 11 residues. For the CDR3, the DNA is TGTGCCAGTAGTCGAGAGAGGGAGCAGTTCTTC. This encodes CASSREREQFF.

The chain combines TRBV29-1 with TRBJ2-6; the match to TRBD1 covers 9 bases. The CDR3 has 18 amino acids. The V gene's germline CDR1 is SQVTM and CDR2 ANQGSEA. J gave up 2 bases and V 4 bases, and 12 bases lay outside the gene matches. The CDR3, as DNA: TGCAGCGTTGGTGTCCCCGGGACAGGGACAGCTGGGGCCAACGTCCTGACTTTC. This translates into CSVGVPGTGTAGANVLTF.

The CDR3 reads CSVAPRRQGPGNTIYF. The CDR3 DNA is TGCAGCGTTGCCCCCCGACGACAGGGACCGGGAAACACCATATATTTT. The rearrangement uses TRBV29-1 and TRBJ1-3; 7 bases fit TRBD1. Germline loops: CDR1 SQVTM, CDR2 ANQGSEA. This CDR3 has 16 amino acids. V gave up 4 bases and J gave up 4 bases; unmatched junction bases: 13.

The V call is TRBV4-3, the J call TRBJ1-6; D may be TRBD1 (6 bases). The ends were cut back, 2 bases at V and 8 bases at J, with 13 bases in the middle. The CDR3 loop spans 15 amino acids. Germline assignment: CDR1 LGHNA and CDR2 YSLEER. DNA for the CDR3: TGCGCCAGCAGCCAATATAGGGGGAGCGATTCACCCCTCCACTTT. Translated, it gives CASSQYRGSDSPLHF.

This clone was seen more than once but under ten times. This chain connects TRBV27 to TRBJ2-3, with 9 bases matching TRBD2. The CDR3 runs 15 residues. Unmatched junction bases numbered 5, after V lost 3 bases and J lost 4 bases. Germline V gives CDR1 MNHEY, CDR2 SMNVEV (reference sequence). The CDR3 protein is CASSFSSGVPDTQYF. The CDR3 DNA is TGTGCCAGCAGTTTTTCTAGCGGGGTACCAGATACGCAGTATTTT.

The chain combines TRBV9 with TRBJ2-1, with D hard to call. Per the germline V gene, CDR1 is SGDLS and CDR2 is YYNGEE. The V end was cut by 3 bases, the J end by 3 bases, with 7 bases between. The CDR3 sequence is 13 residues long. DNA of the CDR3: TGTGCCAGCAGCGGGCCAAACTACAATGAGCAGTTCTTC. This sequence encodes CASSGPNYNEQFF.

The chain has TRBV28 and TRBJ1-4, with 9 bases lining up with TRBD1. With V trimmed by 6 bases and J by 5 bases, 1 base remained unmatched. The CDR3 has 13 residues. Looked up from germline, CDR1 is MDHEN and CDR2 is SYDVKM. This chain's CDR3 is CASRGTGNEKLFF. The DNA for the CDR3 is TGTGCCAGCAGGGGGACAGGGAATGAAAAACTGTTTTTT.

The chain's CDR3 is CASSQTTGFGTQYF. CDR3 in DNA: TGTGCCAGCAGCCAGACGACAGGGTTCGGGACCCAGTACTTC. The chain links TRBV11-2 to TRBJ2-5, with TRBD1 identical over 7 bases. The CDR3 sequence is 14 residues long. The V and J ends lost 5 bases and 7 bases, in that order; junction bases with no gene match: 10. The germline CDR1 and CDR2 sequences are SGHAT and FQNNGV.

This chain uses TRBV11-2 with TRBJ1-2; tentatively, D is TRBD1 (5 bases). From germline, CDR1 is SGHAT and CDR2 FQNNGV. V was cut by 0 bases and J by 4 bases, with 9 bases left in between. The CDR3 has 14 residues. The CDR3 nucleotides are TGTGCCAGCAGCTTAGAACCGGGGGTCTATGGCTACACCTTC. As protein: CASSLEPGVYGYTF.

The V and J genes are TRBV5-5 and TRBJ1-4, with D perhaps TRBD1 (5 bases). The CDR3 spans 16 residues. Germline V lookup: CDR1 SGHKS, CDR2 YYEKEE (reference sequence). The V gene lost 6 bases and the J gene lost 3 bases, with 18 bases spanning the gap. CDR3 coding DNA: TGTGCCAGCACCCTCGGTGGGGGGACGGCTAATGAAAAACTGTTTTTT. Its translation is CASTLGGGTANEKLFF.

This clone came up a few times. The chain links TRBV7-7 to TRBJ2-1; TRBD1 matches at 7 bases. This CDR3 is 13 amino acids long. V gave up 5 bases and J gave up 7 bases; unmatched junction bases: 5. CDR1 SSHAT and CDR2 FNYEAQ come from the germline V gene (reference sequence). The chain's CDR3 is CASSRDRVNEQFF. CDR3 sequence (DNA): TGTGCCAGCAGCAGAGACAGGGTGAATGAGCAGTTCTTC.

The genes are TRBV15 and TRBJ2-7; 7 nucleotides match TRBD1. Germline CDR1 and CDR2: LNHNV and YYDKDF (reference sequence). Losses at the gene ends were 5 bases for V and 0 bases for J; bases not matched to a gene: 7. The CDR3 runs 15 residues. Written as DNA, the CDR3 is TGTGCCACCAGCTCATCCGGGACAGTCTCCTACGAGCAGTACTTC. This sequence encodes CATSSSGTVSYEQYF. The variable domain in full, with the rest retrieved from reference TRBV15 and TRBJ2-7, is DAMVIQNPRYQVTQFGKPVTLSCSQTLNHNVMYWYQQKSSQAPKLLFHYYDKDFNNEADTPDNFQSRRPNTSFCFLDIRSPGLGDTAMYLCATSSSGTVSYEQYFGPGTRLTVT.

CDR3 amino acids: CASSRYRDYEQYF. The CDR3 nucleotides read TGTGCCAGCAGCCGTTACAGGGACTACGAGCAGTACTTC. V gene TRBV7-2 combines with J gene TRBJ2-7; D is possibly TRBD1 (6 bases). V lost 5 bases to trimming and J lost 3 bases, with 11 bases between them. Germline V gene lookup returns CDR1 SGHTA and CDR2 FQGNSA. The CDR3 totals 13 residues. Full variable domain (outside the CDR3, taken from reference TRBV7-2 and TRBJ2-7): GAGVSQSPSNKVTEKGKDVELRCDPISGHTALYWYRQSLGQGLEFLIYFQGNSAPDKSGLPSDRFSAERTGGSVSTLTIQRTQQEDSAVYLCASSRYRDYEQYFGPGTRLTVT.

Only a few counts were recorded for this clone. This rearrangement joins TRBV19 to TRBJ1-1; TRBD1 is a possible D gene (5 bases). V lost 4 bases to trimming and J lost 10 bases, with 19 bases between them. The CDR3 covers 14 residues. Germline CDR1 and CDR2: LNHDA and SQIVND (reference sequence). In DNA, the CDR3 is TGTGCCAGTAGTACCGGGGACTGGGACGTCCGAGCTTTCTTT. Translating gives CASSTGDWDVRAFF.

The rearrangement links TRBV19 to TRBJ2-7; D not resolved. V lost 2 bases, J lost 6 bases, and 8 bases lay in between. The CDR3 runs to 12 residues. CDR1 is LNHDA and CDR2 is SQIVND in the germline V gene (reference sequence). The DNA for the CDR3 is TGTGCCAGTAGTATACTGTACGGCGAGCAGTACTTC. It is translated as CASSILYGEQYF.

The chain links TRBV28 to TRBJ2-7; D ambiguous. CDR3 length equals 14 residues. The V gene's germline CDR1 is MDHEN and CDR2 SYDVKM. V was pared by 5 bases and J by 6 bases, with 17 bases between. The CDR3 nucleotides read TGTGCCAGCAGTCCATGGCGATCAGGTGGCGAGCAGTACTTC. Translated, it gives CASSPWRSGGEQYF.

This clone has only a few counts. The chain employs TRBV15 and TRBJ2-6; 10 positions agree with TRBD1. J gave up 2 bases and V 7 bases, and 11 bases lay outside the gene matches. In germline, CDR1 is LNHNV, CDR2 YYDKDF (reference sequence). The CDR3 runs to 18 residues. CDR3 loop: CATKGDRGRSPGANVLTF. The CDR3 DNA reads as TGTGCCACCAAGGGGGACAGGGGAAGATCCCCTGGGGCCAACGTCCTGACTTTC.

The J gene is TRBJ2-2, the V gene TRBV5-1; D is possibly TRBD1 (5 bases). Between the trimmed V and J ends, which lost 5 bases and 3 bases, there was a span of 8 bases. Germline V gene sequence: CDR1 SGHRS, CDR2 YFSETQ. The CDR3 covers 13 residues. The CDR3 DNA reads TGCGCCAGCAGTTCAGGGTACACCGGGGAGCTGTTTTTT. Protein: CASSSGYTGELFF. The full variable domain, its missing parts supplied by reference TRBV5-1 and TRBJ2-2, is KAGVTQTPRYLIKTRGQQVTLSCSPISGHRSVSWYQQTPGQGLQFLFEYFSETQRNKGNFPGRFSGRQFSNSRSEMNVSTLELGDSALYLCASSSGYTGELFFGEGSRLTVL.

This clone was picked up one time. J is TRBJ2-2 and V is TRBV11-2, with 8 bases matching TRBD2. Germline lookup yields CDR1 SGHAT and CDR2 FQNNGV. This CDR3 is built from 15 residues. Germline trimming cut 4 bases from V and 1 base from J; bases unmatched to any gene: 2. CDR3 nucleotide sequence: TGTGCCAGCAGCTCCACTAGCGGGAACACCGGGGAGCTGTTTTTT. Translated, it gives CASSSTSGNTGELFF.

The genes are TRBV25-1 and TRBJ2-7, with 8 bases identical to TRBD1. The CDR3 contains 15 residues. Germline V gene lookup returns CDR1 MGHDK and CDR2 SYGVNS. Trimming took 1 base from V and 2 from J; bases not matched to a gene: 4. CDR3 loop: CASSEWGTGAYEQYF. The CDR3 DNA follows: TGTGCCAGCAGTGAATGGGGGACAGGTGCCTACGAGCAGTACTTC.

The chain is built from TRBV30 and TRBJ2-1; the match to TRBD2 covers 7 bases. This CDR3 contains 16 residues. In germline, CDR1 is GTSNPN, CDR2 SVGIG (reference sequence). The J segment lost 0 bases and the V segment lost 0 bases, leaving 5 bases of the junction unmatched. The CDR3 reads CAWSVKAGSSYNEQFF. The DNA for the CDR3 is TGTGCCTGGAGTGTAAAAGCGGGAAGCTCCTACAATGAGCAGTTCTTC.

This clone was detected only a few times. The J gene is TRBJ2-5, the V gene TRBV4-3; TRBD2 agrees at 10 bases. The CDR3 totals 15 residues. Germline V gene lookup returns CDR1 LGHNA and CDR2 YSLEER. After removal of 2 bases from V and 5 bases from J, the junction contained 5 bases not matched to a gene. The CDR3 here is CASSQTLAGDETQYF. The DNA of the CDR3 is TGCGCCAGCAGCCAAACTCTAGCGGGAGACGAGACCCAGTACTTC.

V gene TRBV27 combines with J gene TRBJ2-7; D might be TRBD2 (6 bases). The CDR3 length is 15 residues. CDR1 is MNHEY and CDR2 is SMNVEV in the germline V gene (reference sequence). With 8 bases removed from V and 0 bases from J, the gap between germline ends came to 17 bases. The CDR3 nucleotides read TGTGCCAGCTCCCTTCTACCCGGGAGCTCCTACGAGCAGTACTTC. Translated, it gives CASSLLPGSSYEQYF.